This T cell receptor (beta chain) came from a study of blood T cell repertoires in COVID-19. CDR3 size: 15 residues. V was pared by 0 bases and J by 5 bases, with 6 bases of the junction left unmatched. Germline V gene data show CDR1 as LGHDT and CDR2 as YNNKEL (reference sequence). The protocol was immunoSEQ multiplex PCR, while the TCRdb copy is restricted to in-frame clones and leaves out a portion. The data show 90,000 to 150,000 clones, roughly 88% seen once. The TCR was taken from a woman in her forties or fifties with active or convalescent COVID-19. The chain has TRBV3-1 (or the pseudogene TRBV3-2) and TRBJ2-5; 7 bases line up with TRBD2. Sequencing was carried out using peripheral blood. This chain's CDR3 is CASSQDPAGSETQYF. CDR3 coding DNA: TGTGCCAGCAGCCAAGACCCAGCGGGATCGGAGACCCAGTACTTC.